A single sample is the source of the 15 T cell receptor beta chains below, sequenced in a study of monozygotic twins with inflammatory bowel disease. Reanalyzing the 5' RACE reads, TCRdb keeps one entry per CDR3 protein, without DNA. The listing records about 420,000 distinct CDR3 sequences. Specimen: blood. These receptors were taken from a human donor with ulcerative colitis or Crohn's disease, or a healthy co-twin of an affected twin (not recorded which).

The V gene is TRBV5-1, the J gene TRBJ2-3. Germline V gene lookup returns CDR1 SGHRS and CDR2 YFSETQ. CDR3 length equals 11 residues. The CDR3 protein is CASGGTDTQYF.

CDR3 sequence: CASSLYSGEGYNEQFF. This rearrangement joins TRBV5-1 to TRBJ2-1; there is no DNA to check the TCRdb D call of TRBD2. CDR1 and CDR2 from the germline V gene are SGHRS and YFSETQ. There are 16 residues in the CDR3. The whole variable domain, filled in from reference TRBV5-1 and TRBJ2-1, reads KAGVTQTPRYLIKTRGQQVTLSCSPISGHRSVSWYQQTPGQGLQFLFEYFSETQRNKGNFPGRFSGRQFSNSRSEMNVSTLELGDSALYLCASSLYSGEGYNEQFFGPGTRLTVL.

CDR3 residues: CASYSTGSNEQFF. The chain uses TRBV7-9 and TRBJ2-1; the TCRdb call, TRBD1, lacks DNA for checking. Germline V gives CDR1 SEHNR, CDR2 FQNEAQ (reference sequence). This CDR3 spans 13 amino acids. Using reference TRBV7-9 and TRBJ2-1 for the parts outside the CDR3, the full variable domain is DTGVSQNPRHKITKRGQNVTFRCDPISEHNRLYWYRQTLGQGPEFLTYFQNEAQLEKSRLLSDRFSAERPKGSFSTLEIQRTEQGDSAMYLCASYSTGSNEQFFGPGTRLTVL.

This chain links TRBV3-1 with TRBJ2-2; TCRdb picks TRBD1, but there is no DNA to check that call. The germline CDR1 and CDR2 sequences are LGHDT and YNNKEL (reference sequence). The CDR3 length is 18 residues. The chain's CDR3 is CASSQVPGTGETTGELFF.

The V call is TRBV5-1, the J call TRBJ1-3; TCRdb calls TRBD1, which cannot be checked without DNA. CDR1 and CDR2 from the germline V gene are SGHRS and YFSETQ. This CDR3 contains 18 residues. The CDR3 loop reads CASSLPRTGKASGNTIYF. Complete variable domain (other parts from reference TRBV5-1 and TRBJ1-3): KAGVTQTPRYLIKTRGQQVTLSCSPISGHRSVSWYQQTPGQGLQFLFEYFSETQRNKGNFPGRFSGRQFSNSRSEMNVSTLELGDSALYLCASSLPRTGKASGNTIYFGEGSWLTVV.

This chain uses TRBV28 with TRBJ2-7. The CDR3 is 11 residues long. Germline-derived CDR1 and CDR2 are MDHEN and SYDVKM. This chain's CDR3 is CASSDIYEQYF.

The V and J genes are TRBV5-1 and TRBJ2-2; the TCRdb call, TRBD2, lacks DNA for checking. CDR3 size: 15 residues. From germline, CDR1 is SGHRS and CDR2 YFSETQ. The CDR3 loop is CASTSGRSNTGELFF.

The CDR3 protein is CASSHGLAGYGEETQYF. V and J are TRBV7-8 and TRBJ2-5; TCRdb's D call, TRBD2, is unchecked because there is no DNA. The CDR3 contains 17 residues. Germline CDR1 is SGHVS and CDR2 is FQNEAQ.

This sequence joins TRBV6-6 and TRBJ2-1. Germline V gives CDR1 MNHNY, CDR2 SVGAGI (reference sequence). This CDR3 is 11 amino acids long. The CDR3 reads CASWINNEQFF.

The V and J genes are TRBV5-6 and TRBJ2-7; TCRdb gives TRBD1 as the D gene, but with no DNA this cannot be confirmed. This CDR3 is 14 amino acids long. Germline V gene data show CDR1 as SGHDT and CDR2 as YYEEEE. CDR3 sequence: CASSTWTGMYEQYF.

The chain couples TRBV10-3 to TRBJ2-5; with no DNA, the TCRdb D assignment of TRBD2 cannot be verified. This CDR3 region has 13 residues. CDR1 is ENHRY and CDR2 is SYGVKD in the germline V gene. CDR3 residues: CATLSGSQETQYF.

This sequence joins TRBV18 and TRBJ2-1; TCRdb names TRBD2, which stays unverified in the absence of DNA. The germline gives CDR1 KGHSH, CDR2 LQKENI. This CDR3 spans 15 amino acids. The chain's CDR3 is CASSPGPSGEGEQFF.

V usage is TRBV19 and J usage is TRBJ1-1. Germline values: CDR1 LNHDA, CDR2 SQIVND (reference sequence). This CDR3 contains 12 residues. This chain's CDR3 is CASSPSYTEAFF.

This sequence joins TRBV29-1 and TRBJ2-7; TCRdb proposes TRBD2, but this gene call is untestable without DNA. In germline, CDR1 is SQVTM, CDR2 ANQGSEA. The CDR3 spans 13 residues. This chain's CDR3 is CSVWTAVSYEQYF.

The J gene is TRBJ2-3, the V gene TRBV5-1; the D call from TCRdb, TRBD2, cannot be confirmed without DNA. CDR3 length: 15 amino acids. Germline V gene sequence: CDR1 SGHRS, CDR2 YFSETQ. The CDR3 sequence: CASRISLAGGLTQYF.